The clone carrying this T cell receptor (beta chain) was picked up many times. The sample is drawn from a study of T-cell reconstitution after alpha-beta-depleted transplantation in children. The germline CDR1 and CDR2 sequences are SGHDN and FVKESK. Trimming cost V 1 base and J 4 bases, with 2 bases left between them. CDR3 length equals 13 residues. Unique molecular identifiers were used in preparing the TCRbeta library. TCRdb called the PCR reads again in MiXCR, with one record for every CDR3 protein. Seen here are hundreds of thousands of distinct CDR3 sequences, around 11% observed once, and the top ten hold 2% to 3%.

The specimen was PBMCs from the stem cell graft donor, collected from the stem cell graft. The V and J genes are TRBV14 and TRBJ2-6, with no clear D. The source is a human donor who donated a stem cell graft to a child with acute lymphoblastic leukemia. The CDR3 DNA follows: TGTGCCAGCAGCCAAGCCGGGGCCAACGTCCTGACTTTC. Its protein product is CASSQAGANVLTF.